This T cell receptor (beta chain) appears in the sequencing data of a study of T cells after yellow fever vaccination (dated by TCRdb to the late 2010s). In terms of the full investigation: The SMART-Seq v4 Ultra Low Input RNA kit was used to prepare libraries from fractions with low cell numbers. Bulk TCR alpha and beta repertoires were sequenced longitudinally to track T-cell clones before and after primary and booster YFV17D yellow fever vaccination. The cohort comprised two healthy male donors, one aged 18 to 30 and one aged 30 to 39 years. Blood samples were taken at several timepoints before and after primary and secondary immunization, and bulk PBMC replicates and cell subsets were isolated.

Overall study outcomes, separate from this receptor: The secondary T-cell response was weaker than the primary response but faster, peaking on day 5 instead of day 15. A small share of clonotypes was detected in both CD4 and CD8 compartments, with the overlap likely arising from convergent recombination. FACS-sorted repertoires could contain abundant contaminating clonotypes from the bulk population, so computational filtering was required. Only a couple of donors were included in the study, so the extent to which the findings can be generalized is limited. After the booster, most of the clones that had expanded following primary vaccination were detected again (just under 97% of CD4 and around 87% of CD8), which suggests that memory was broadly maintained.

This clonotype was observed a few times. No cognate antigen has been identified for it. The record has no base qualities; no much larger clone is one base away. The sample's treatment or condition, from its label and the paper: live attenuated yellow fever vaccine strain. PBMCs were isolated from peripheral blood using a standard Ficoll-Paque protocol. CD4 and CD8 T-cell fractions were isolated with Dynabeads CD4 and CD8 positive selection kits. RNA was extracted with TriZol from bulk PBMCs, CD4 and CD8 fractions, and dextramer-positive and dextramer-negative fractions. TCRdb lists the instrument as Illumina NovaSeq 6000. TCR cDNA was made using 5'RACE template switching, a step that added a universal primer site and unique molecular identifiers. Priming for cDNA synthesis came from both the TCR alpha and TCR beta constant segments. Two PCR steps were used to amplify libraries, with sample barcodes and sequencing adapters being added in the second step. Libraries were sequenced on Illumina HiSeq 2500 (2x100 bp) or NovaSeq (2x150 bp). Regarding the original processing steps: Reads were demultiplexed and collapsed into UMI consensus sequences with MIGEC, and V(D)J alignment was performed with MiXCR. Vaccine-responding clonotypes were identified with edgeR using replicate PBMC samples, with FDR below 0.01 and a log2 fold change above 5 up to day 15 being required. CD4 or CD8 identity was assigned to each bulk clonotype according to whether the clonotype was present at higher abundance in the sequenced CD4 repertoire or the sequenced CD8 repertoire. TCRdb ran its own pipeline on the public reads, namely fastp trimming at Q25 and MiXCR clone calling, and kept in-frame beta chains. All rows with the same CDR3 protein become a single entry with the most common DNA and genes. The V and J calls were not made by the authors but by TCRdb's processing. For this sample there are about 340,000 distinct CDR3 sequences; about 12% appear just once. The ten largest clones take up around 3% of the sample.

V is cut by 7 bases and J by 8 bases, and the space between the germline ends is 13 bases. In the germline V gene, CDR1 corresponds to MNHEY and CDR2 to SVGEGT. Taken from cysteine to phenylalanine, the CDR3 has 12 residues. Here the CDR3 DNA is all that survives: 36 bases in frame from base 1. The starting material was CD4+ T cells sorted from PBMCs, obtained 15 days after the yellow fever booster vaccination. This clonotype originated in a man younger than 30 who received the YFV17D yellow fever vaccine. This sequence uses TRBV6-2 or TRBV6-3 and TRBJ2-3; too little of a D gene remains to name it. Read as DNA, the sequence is TGTGCCAGCATCCACCCCCGCGGTACGCAGTATTTT. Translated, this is CASIHPRGTQYF.